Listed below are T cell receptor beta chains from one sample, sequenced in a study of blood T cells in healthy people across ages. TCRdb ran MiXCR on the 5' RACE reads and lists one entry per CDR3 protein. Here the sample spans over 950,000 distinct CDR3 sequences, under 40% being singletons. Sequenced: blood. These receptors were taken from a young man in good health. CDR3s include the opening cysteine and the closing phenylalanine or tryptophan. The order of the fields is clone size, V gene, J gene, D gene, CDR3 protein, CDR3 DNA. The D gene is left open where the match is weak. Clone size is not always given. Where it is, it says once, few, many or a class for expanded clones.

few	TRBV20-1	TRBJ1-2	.	CSARDTGVAGGYTF	TGCAGTGCTAGAGATACCGGGGTAGCGGGTGGCTACACCTTC
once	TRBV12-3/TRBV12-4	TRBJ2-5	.	CASSLTLGINEQYF	TGTGCCAGCAGCCTCACCCTAGGGATCAATGAGCAGTACTTC
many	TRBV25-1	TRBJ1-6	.	CASSEWTSGSPLHF	TGTGCCAGCAGTGAATGGACTTCGGGTTCACCCCTCCACTTT
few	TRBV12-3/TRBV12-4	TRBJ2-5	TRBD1	CASRTGQGQLQETQYF	TGTGCCAGCAGAACAGGACAGGGGCAGCTCCAAGAGACCCAGTACTTC
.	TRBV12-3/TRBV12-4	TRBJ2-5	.	CASSFPGNQETQYF	TGTGCCAGCAGTTTTCCAGGGAACCAAGAGACCCAGTACTTC
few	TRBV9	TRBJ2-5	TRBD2	CASSVTAGPSETQYF	TGTGCCAGCAGCGTGACAGCGGGACCCTCGGAGACCCAGTACTTC
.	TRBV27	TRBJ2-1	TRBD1	CASSLRRQGPYNEQFF	TGTGCCAGCAGTCTAAGACGACAGGGCCCCTACAATGAGCAGTTCTTC
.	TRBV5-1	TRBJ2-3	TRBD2	CASSLATSGLTDTQYF	TGCGCCAGCAGCTTGGCTACTAGCGGACTCACAGATACGCAGTATTTT
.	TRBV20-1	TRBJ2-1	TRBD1	CSARDHLRQGPHEQFF	TGCAGTGCTAGAGATCACTTAAGACAGGGACCCCATGAGCAGTTCTTC
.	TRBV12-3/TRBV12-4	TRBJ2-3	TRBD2	CASSTGLADTQYF	TGTGCCAGCAGTACCGGACTAGCAGATACGCAGTATTTT
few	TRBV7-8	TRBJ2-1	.	CASSLGDLSRGSSYNEQFF	TGTGCCAGCAGCTTAGGGGACCTATCTCGGGGATCCTCCTACAATGAGCAGTTCTTC
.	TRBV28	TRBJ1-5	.	CASSFSDSDQHF	TGTGCCAGCAGTTTTAGTGACAGTGACCAGCATTTT
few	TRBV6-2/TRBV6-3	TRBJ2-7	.	CASSSVLSEQYF	TGTGCCAGCAGTTCCGTCCTTAGCGAGCAGTACTTC
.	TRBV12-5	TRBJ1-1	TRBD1	CASGLTGAGVTEAFF	TGTGCTAGTGGTTTGACAGGGGCCGGGGTAACTGAAGCTTTCTTT
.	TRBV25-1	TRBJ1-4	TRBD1	CASSVSRQGGNEKLFF	TGTGCCAGCAGTGTCTCCCGACAGGGAGGAAATGAAAAACTGTTTTTT
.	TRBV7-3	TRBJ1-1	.	CASSLTRSPAEAFF	TGTGCCAGCAGCTTAACTCGGAGCCCGGCTGAAGCTTTCTTT
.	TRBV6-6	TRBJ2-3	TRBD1	CASSDEGAADTQYF	TGTGCCAGCAGTGACGAGGGGGCAGCAGATACGCAGTATTTT
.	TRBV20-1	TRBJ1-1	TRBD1	CSATNRGSREAFF	TGCAGTGCCACAAACAGGGGATCCCGCGAAGCTTTCTTT
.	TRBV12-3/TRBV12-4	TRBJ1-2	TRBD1	CASNLTGQGAPDYDYTF	TGTGCCAGCAACCTGACAGGACAGGGGGCGCCCGACTATGACTACACCTTC
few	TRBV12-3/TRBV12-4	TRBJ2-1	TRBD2	CASSSRWGGSEQFF	TGTGCCAGCAGTTCCCGGTGGGGGGGTAGTGAGCAGTTCTTC
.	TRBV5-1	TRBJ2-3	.	CASGGVRGTPDTQYF	TGCGCCAGCGGGGGTGTTAGAGGTACCCCAGATACGCAGTATTTT
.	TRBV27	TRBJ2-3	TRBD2	CASSSSGGITDTQYF	TGTGCCAGCAGTTCTAGCGGGGGTATCACAGATACGCAGTATTTT
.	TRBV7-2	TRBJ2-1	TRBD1	CASSLGRTGADEQFF	TGTGCCAGCAGCTTAGGGCGGACAGGGGCGGATGAGCAGTTCTTC
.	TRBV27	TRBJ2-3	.	CASSGSGRTSTDTQYF	TGTGCCAGCAGTGGTTCTGGCAGAACTAGCACAGATACGCAGTATTTT
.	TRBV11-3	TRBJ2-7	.	CASNWGTDEQYF	TGTGCCAGCAACTGGGGGACGGACGAGCAGTACTTC
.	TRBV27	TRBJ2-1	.	CASSWLFGSHNEQFF	TGTGCCAGCAGTTGGTTATTCGGGAGCCACAATGAGCAGTTCTTC
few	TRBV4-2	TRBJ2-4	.	CASSQGEVIQYF	TGTGCCAGCAGCCAGGGCGAGGTCATTCAGTACTTC
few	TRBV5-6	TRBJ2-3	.	CASHGEGTDTQYF	TGTGCCAGCCATGGGGAGGGCACAGATACGCAGTATTTT
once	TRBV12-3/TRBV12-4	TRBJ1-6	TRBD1	CASSPLDRGLSPLHF	TGTGCCAGCAGCCCCTTGGACAGGGGGCTATCACCCCTCCACTTT
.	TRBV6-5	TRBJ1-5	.	CASSSEPKNQPQHF	TGTGCCAGCAGTTCGGAACCGAAGAATCAGCCCCAGCATTTT
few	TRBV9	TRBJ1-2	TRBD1	CASSTQGAYGYTF	TGTGCCAGCAGCACCCAGGGGGCGTATGGCTACACCTTC
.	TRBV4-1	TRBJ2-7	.	CASSPGPGPYNEQYF	TGCGCCAGCAGCCCTGGGCCCGGCCCCTACAATGAGCAGTACTTC
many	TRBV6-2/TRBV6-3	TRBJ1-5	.	CASSYGDQPQHF	TGTGCCAGCAGCTACGGGGATCAGCCCCAGCATTTT
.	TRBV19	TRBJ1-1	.	CASAVGPRNTEASF	TGTGCCAGTGCCGTTGGACCGAGGAACACTGAAGCTTCCTTT
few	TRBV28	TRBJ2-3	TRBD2	CASSSGTTDTDTQYF	TGTGCCAGCAGTTCCGGGACTACCGACACAGATACGCAGTATTTT
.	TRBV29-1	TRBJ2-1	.	CSVEEAAPESYNEQFF	TGCAGCGTTGAAGAGGCTGCTCCAGAGTCCTACAATGAGCAGTTCTTC
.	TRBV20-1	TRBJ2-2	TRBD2	CSALPGLAGGYTGELFF	TGCAGTGCCCTGCCAGGACTAGCGGGGGGGTACACCGGGGAGCTGTTTTTT
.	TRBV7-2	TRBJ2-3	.	CASSSRTKVEADTQYF	TGTGCCAGCAGCTCGAGGACTAAGGTGGAGGCAGATACGCAGTATTTT
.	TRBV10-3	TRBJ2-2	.	CAIMNPGLTGELFF	TGTGCCATCATGAATCCAGGTCTCACCGGGGAGCTGTTTTTT
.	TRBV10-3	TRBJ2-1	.	CAISEDGYNEQFF	TGTGCCATCAGTGAGGACGGTTACAATGAGCAGTTCTTC
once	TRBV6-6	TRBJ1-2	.	CASSSSGSGYGYTF	TGTGCCAGCAGTTCCTCCGGGAGTGGCTATGGCTACACCTTC